This TCR beta chain was identified in a study of identical twins. This clonotype was counted a few times. TCRdb used MiXCR to reprocess the 5' RACE reads, holding one entry per CDR3 protein. Of roughly 230,000 distinct CDR3 sequences listed, about 8.9% are singletons. With 1 base removed from V and 2 bases from J, the gap between germline ends came to 12 bases. Germline V lookup: CDR1 SGHTA, CDR2 FQGNSA. This CDR3 region has 15 residues. In addition, the sample was reused for a study of yellow fever vaccine responses in identical twins.

The sequencing input was CD8+ T cells sorted from blood. The TCR sequence derives from a woman under 30 in good health. The chain couples TRBV7-2 to TRBJ2-7; D possibly corresponds to TRBD2 (6 bases). CDR3 DNA sequence: TGTGCCAGCAGCTTAGACGGGGGATACCCCTACGAGCAGTACTTC. This encodes CASSLDGGYPYEQYF.